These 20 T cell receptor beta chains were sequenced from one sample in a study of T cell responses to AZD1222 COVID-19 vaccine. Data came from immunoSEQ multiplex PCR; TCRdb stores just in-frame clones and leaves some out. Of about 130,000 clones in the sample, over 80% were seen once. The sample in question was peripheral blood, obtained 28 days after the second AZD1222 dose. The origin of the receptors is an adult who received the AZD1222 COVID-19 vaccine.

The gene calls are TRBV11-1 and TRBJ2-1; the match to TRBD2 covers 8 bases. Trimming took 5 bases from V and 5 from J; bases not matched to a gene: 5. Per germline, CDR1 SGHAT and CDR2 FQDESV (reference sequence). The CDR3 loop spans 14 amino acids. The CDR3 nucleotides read TGTGCCAGCAGCCAGGGACTAGGGGACAATGAGCAGTTCTTC. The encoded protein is CASSQGLGDNEQFF.

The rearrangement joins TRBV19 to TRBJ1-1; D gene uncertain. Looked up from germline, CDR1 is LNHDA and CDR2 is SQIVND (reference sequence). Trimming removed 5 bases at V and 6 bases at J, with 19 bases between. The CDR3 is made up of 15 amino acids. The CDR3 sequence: CASSPLAGVFSEAFF. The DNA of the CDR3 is TGTGCCAGTAGTCCGTTGGCAGGCGTGTTCTCTGAAGCTTTCTTT.

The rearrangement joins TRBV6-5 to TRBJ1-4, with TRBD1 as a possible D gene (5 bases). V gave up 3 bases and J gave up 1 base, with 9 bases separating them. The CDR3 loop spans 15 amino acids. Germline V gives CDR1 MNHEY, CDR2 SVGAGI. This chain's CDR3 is CASSYAGLTNEKLFF. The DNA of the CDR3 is TGTGCCAGCAGTTATGCAGGGCTAACTAATGAAAAACTGTTTTTT.

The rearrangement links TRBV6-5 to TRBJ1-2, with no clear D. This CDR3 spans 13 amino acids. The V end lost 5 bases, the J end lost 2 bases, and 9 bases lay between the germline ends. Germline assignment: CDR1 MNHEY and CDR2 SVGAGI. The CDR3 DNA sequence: TGTGCCAGCAGTCGCCAGGTGAACTATGGCTACACCTTC. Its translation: CASSRQVNYGYTF.

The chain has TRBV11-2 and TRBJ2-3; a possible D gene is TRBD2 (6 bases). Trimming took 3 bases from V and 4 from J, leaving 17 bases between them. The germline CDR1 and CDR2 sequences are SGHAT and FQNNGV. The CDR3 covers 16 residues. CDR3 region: CASSFFVREMADTQYF. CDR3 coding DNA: TGTGCCAGCAGCTTTTTCGTCCGGGAGATGGCAGATACGCAGTATTTT.

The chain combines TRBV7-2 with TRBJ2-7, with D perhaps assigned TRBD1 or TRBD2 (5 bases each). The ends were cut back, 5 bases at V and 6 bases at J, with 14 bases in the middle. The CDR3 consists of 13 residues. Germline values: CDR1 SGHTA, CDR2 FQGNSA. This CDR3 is CASSHRTGREQYF. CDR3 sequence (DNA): TGTGCCAGCAGCCATCGTACGGGACGCGAGCAGTACTTC.

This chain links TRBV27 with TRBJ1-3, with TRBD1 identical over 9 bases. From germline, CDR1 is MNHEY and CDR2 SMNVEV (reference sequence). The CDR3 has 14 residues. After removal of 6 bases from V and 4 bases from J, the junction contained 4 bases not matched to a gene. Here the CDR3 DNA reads TGTGCCAGCAGCAGGACAGGGGCAGGAAACACCATATATTTT. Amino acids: CASSRTGAGNTIYF.

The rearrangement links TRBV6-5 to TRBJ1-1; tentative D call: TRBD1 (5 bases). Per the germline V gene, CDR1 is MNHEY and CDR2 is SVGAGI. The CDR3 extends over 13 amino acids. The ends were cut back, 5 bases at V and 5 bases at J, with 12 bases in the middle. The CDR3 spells CASSRQGGTEAFF. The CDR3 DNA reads TGTGCCAGCAGTAGGCAGGGAGGGACTGAAGCTTTCTTT.

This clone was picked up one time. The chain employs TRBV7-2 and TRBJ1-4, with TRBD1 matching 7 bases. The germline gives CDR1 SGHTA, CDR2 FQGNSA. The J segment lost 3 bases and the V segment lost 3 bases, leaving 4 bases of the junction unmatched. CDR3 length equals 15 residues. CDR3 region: CASSFDRAANEKLFF. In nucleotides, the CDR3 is TGTGCCAGCAGCTTTGACAGGGCTGCTAATGAAAAACTGTTTTTT. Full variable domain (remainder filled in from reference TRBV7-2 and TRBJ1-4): GAGVSQSPSNKVTEKGKDVELRCDPISGHTALYWYRQSLGQGLEFLIYFQGNSAPDKSGLPSDRFSAERTGGSVSTLTIQRTQQEDSAVYLCASSFDRAANEKLFFGSGTQLSVL.

In DNA, the CDR3 is TGTGCCATCAGTTCCGTGCCGGGACAGAATAATTCACCCCTCCACTTT. Its protein product is CAISSVPGQNNSPLHF. The V and J genes are TRBV10-3 and TRBJ1-6; the match to TRBD1 covers 7 bases. Per the germline V gene, CDR1 is ENHRY and CDR2 is SYGVKD. This CDR3 is built from 16 residues. Germline trimming cut 5 bases from V and 5 bases from J; bases unmatched to any gene: 9.

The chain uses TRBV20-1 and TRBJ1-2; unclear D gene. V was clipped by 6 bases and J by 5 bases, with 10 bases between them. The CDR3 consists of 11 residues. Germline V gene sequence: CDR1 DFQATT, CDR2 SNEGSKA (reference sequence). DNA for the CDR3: TGCAGTGCCCCCGTGTCTTATGGCTACACCTTC. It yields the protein CSAPVSYGYTF.

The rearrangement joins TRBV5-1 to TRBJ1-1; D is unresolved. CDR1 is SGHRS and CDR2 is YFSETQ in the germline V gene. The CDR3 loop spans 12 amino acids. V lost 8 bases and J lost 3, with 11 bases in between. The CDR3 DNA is TGCGCCAGTCGAAGCAGATACACTGAAGCTTTCTTT. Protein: CASRSRYTEAFF.

The CDR3 protein is CASSDTSGGYNEQFF. The CDR3 nucleotides are TGTGCCAGCAGTGACACTAGCGGGGGGTACAATGAGCAGTTCTTC. This chain links TRBV2 with TRBJ2-1; 12 nucleotides align to TRBD2. Germline CDR1 is SNHLY and CDR2 is FYNNEI. The V gene end was trimmed by 3 bases and the J gene end by 4 bases; junction bases not matched to a gene: 1. The CDR3 contains 15 residues.

CDR3 sequence (DNA): TGCGCCAGCAGAAATCGACTTAGCACAGATACGCAGTATTTT. Translating it yields CASRNRLSTDTQYF. The chain joins TRBV5-1 to TRBJ2-3, with D unresolved. From germline, CDR1 is SGHRS and CDR2 YFSETQ. The CDR3 length is 14 residues. Trimming left V 5 bases short and J 0 bases short, with 10 bases between.

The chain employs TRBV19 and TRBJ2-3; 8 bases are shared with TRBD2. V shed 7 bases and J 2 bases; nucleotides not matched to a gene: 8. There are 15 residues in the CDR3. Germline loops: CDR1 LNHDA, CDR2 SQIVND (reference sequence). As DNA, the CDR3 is TGTGCCAGTATGGACTTAGCGGGGATCACAGATACGCAGTATTTT. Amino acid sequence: CASMDLAGITDTQYF.

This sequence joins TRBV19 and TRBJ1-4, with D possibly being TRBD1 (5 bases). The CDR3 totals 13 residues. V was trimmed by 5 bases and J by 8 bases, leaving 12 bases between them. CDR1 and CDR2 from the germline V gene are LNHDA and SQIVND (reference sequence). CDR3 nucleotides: TGTGCCAGTAGTGGGAGACGGGGCGAAAAACTGTTTTTT. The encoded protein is CASSGRRGEKLFF.

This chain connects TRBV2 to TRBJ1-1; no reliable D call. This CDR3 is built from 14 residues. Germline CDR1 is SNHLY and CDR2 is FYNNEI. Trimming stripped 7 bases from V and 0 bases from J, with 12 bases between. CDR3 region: CASNARTMNTEAFF. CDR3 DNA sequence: TGTGCCAGCAATGCCAGAACCATGAACACTGAAGCTTTCTTT.

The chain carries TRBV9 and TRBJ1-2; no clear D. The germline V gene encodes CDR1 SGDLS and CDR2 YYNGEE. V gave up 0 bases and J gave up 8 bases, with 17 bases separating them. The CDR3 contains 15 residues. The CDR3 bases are TGTGCCAGCAGCGTAGGGCCAGGAGATTATGGAGGCTACACCTTC. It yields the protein CASSVGPGDYGGYTF.

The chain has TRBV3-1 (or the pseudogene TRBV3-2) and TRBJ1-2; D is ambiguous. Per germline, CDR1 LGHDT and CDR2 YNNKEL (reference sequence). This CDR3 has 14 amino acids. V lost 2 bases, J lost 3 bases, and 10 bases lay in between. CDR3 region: CASSQPGRDYGYTF. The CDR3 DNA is TGTGCCAGCAGCCAACCGGGGAGGGACTATGGCTACACCTTC.

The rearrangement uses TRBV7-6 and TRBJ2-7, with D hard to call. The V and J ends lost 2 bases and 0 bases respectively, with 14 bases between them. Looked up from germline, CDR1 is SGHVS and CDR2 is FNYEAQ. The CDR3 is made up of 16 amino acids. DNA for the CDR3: TGTGCCAGCAGCTTATCTCTAGGTTCCGGCTCCTACGAGCAGTACTTC. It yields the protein CASSLSLGSGSYEQYF.